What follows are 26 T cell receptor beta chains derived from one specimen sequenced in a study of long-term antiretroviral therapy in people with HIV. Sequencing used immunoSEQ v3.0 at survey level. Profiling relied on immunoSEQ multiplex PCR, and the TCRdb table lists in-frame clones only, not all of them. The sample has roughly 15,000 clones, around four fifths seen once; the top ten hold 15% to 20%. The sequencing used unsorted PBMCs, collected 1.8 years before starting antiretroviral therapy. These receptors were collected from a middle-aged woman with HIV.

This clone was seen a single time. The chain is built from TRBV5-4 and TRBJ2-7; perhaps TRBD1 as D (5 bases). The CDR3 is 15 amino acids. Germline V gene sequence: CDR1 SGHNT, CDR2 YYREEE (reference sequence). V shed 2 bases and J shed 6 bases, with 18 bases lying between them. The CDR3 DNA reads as TGTGCCAGCAGCTTATTAGACAGCCTTTTAACCGAGCAGTACTTC. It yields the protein CASSLLDSLLTEQYF.

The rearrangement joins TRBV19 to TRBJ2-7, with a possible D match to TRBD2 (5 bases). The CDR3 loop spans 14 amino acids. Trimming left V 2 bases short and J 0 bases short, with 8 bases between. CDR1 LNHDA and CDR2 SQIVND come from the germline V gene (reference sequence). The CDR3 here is CASSIRESSYEQYF. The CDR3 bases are TGTGCCAGTAGTATACGGGAAAGCTCCTACGAGCAGTACTTC.

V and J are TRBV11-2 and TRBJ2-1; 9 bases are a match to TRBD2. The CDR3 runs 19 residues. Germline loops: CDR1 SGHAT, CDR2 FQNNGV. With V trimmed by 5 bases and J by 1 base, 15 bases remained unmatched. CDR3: CASSTPWLAGTSSYNEQFF. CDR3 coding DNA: TGTGCCAGCAGCACCCCGTGGCTAGCGGGGACCTCTTCCTACAATGAGCAGTTCTTC.

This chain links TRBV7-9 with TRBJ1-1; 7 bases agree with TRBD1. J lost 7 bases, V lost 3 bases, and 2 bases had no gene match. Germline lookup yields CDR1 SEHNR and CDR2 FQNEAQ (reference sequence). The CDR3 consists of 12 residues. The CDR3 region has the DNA TGTGCCAGCAGCTTGGGACAGAGTGAAGCTTTCTTT. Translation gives CASSLGQSEAFF.

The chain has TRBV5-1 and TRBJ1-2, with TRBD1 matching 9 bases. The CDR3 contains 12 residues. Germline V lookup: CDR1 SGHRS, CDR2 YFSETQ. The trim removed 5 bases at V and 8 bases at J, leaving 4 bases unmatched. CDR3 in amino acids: CASRDGQGGYTF. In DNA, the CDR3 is TGCGCCAGCAGGGACGGACAGGGGGGCTACACCTTC.

The CDR3 loop reads CASSQVGSSTDTQYF. The CDR3, as DNA: TGCGCCAGCAGCCAAGTGGGTTCTAGCACAGATACGCAGTATTTT. The chain combines TRBV4-3 with TRBJ2-3, with D unclear. This CDR3 region has 15 residues. Per germline, CDR1 LGHNA and CDR2 YSLEER. V lost 1 base to trimming and J lost 0 bases, with 8 bases between them.

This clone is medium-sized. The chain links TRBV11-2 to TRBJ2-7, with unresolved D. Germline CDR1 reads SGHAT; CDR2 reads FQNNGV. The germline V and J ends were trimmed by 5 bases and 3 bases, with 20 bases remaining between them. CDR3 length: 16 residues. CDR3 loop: CASSRMKGIRSYEQYF. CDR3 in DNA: TGTGCCAGCAGCCGCATGAAAGGGATACGGAGCTACGAGCAGTACTTC.

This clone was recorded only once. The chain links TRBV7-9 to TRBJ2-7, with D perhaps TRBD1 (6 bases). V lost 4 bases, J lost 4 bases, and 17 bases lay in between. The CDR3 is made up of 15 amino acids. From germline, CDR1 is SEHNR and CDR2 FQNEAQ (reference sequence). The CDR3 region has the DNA TGTGCCAGCAGCTCCCCAGGGGTTGGAGGTTACGAGCAGTACTTC. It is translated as CASSSPGVGGYEQYF.

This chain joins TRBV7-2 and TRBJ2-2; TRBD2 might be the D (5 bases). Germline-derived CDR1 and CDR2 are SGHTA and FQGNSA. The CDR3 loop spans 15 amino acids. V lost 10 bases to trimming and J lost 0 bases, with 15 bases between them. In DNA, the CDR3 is TGTGCCAACTCACCGATAGCGCCGAACACCGGGGAGCTGTTTTTT. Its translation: CANSPIAPNTGELFF. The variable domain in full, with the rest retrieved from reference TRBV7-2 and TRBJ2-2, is GAGVSQSPSNKVTEKGKDVELRCDPISGHTALYWYRQSLGQGLEFLIYFQGNSAPDKSGLPSDRFSAERTGGSVSTLTIQRTQQEDSAVYLCANSPIAPNTGELFFGEGSRLTVL.

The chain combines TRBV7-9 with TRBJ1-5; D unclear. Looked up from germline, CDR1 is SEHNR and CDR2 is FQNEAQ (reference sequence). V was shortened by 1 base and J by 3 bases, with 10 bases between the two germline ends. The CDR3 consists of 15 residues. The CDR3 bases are TGTGCCAGCAGCTTAGGGACGGGCACCAATCAGCCCCAGCATTTT. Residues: CASSLGTGTNQPQHF.

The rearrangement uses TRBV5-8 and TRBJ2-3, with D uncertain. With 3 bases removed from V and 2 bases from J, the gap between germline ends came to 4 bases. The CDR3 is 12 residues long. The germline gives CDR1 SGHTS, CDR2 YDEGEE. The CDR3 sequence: CASSWTTDTQYF. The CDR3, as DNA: TGTGCCAGCAGCTGGACCACAGATACGCAGTATTTT.

DNA of the CDR3: TGTGCCAGCAGGGGGGGGACAGCAAACTCTGGGGCCAACGTCCTGACTTTC. It yields the protein CASRGGTANSGANVLTF. The V gene is TRBV2, the J gene TRBJ2-6; D is perhaps TRBD1 or TRBD2 (7 bases each). V lost 6 bases, J lost 0 bases, and 15 bases lay in between. This CDR3 region has 17 residues. From germline, CDR1 is SNHLY and CDR2 FYNNEI.

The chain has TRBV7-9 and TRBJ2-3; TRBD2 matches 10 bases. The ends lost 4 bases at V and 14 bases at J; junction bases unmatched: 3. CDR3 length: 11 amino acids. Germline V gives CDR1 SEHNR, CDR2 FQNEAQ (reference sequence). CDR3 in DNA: TGTGCCAGCAGCTCCTTAGCGGGAGGGTATTTT. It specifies CASSSLAGGYF.

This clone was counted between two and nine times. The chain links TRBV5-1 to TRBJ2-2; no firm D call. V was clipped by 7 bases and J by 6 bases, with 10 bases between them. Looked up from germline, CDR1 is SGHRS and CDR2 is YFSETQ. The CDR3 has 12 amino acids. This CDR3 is CASESRAGELFF. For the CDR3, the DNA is TGCGCCAGCGAGAGTCGGGCCGGGGAGCTGTTTTTT. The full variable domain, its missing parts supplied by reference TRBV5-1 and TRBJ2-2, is KAGVTQTPRYLIKTRGQQVTLSCSPISGHRSVSWYQQTPGQGLQFLFEYFSETQRNKGNFPGRFSGRQFSNSRSEMNVSTLELGDSALYLCASESRAGELFFGEGSRLTVL.

The CDR3 DNA is TGCAGCGTTGATGGTACAGGGGGCAATGAGCAGTTCTTC. This encodes CSVDGTGGNEQFF. J is TRBJ2-1 and V is TRBV29-1; 8 bases align to TRBD1. Unmatched junction bases numbered 4, after V lost 3 bases and J lost 6 bases. The CDR3 is 13 amino acids. Germline CDR1 and CDR2: SQVTM and ANQGSEA.

CDR3 loop: CASLSTGSYTF. The CDR3, as DNA: TGTGCCAGCCTATCGACAGGGAGCTACACCTTC. This chain joins TRBV28 and TRBJ1-2; 7 positions match TRBD1. The CDR3 extends over 11 amino acids. Germline V gene data show CDR1 as MDHEN and CDR2 as SYDVKM. The V segment lost 8 bases and the J segment 9 bases; nucleotides outside the gene matches: 6.

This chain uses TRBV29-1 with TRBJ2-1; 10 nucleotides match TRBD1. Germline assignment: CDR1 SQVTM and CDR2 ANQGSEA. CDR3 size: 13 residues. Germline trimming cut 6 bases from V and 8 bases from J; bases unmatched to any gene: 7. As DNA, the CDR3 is TGCAGCGTCACCGGGACAGGGGTTTATGAGCAGTTCTTC. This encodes CSVTGTGVYEQFF.

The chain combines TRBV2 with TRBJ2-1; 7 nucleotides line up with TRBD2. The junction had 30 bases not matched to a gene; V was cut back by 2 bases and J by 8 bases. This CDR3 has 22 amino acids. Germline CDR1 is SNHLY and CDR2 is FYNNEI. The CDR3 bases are TGTGCCAGCAGTGAACTAGTTGGCAGGGAGGGAATAGCGGAGCCCTCACACTATGAGCAGTTCTTC. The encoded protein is CASSELVGREGIAEPSHYEQFF.

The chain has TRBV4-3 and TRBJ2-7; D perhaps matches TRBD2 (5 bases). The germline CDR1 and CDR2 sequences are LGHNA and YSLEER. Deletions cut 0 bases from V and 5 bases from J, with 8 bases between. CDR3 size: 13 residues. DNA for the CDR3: TGCGCCAGCAGCCAAGAGAGGGAGCACGAGCAGTACTTC. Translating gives CASSQEREHEQYF.

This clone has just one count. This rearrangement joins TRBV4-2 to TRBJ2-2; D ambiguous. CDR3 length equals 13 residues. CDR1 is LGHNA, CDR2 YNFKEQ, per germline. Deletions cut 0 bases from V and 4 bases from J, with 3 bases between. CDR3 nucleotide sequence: TGTGCCAGCAGCCAAGATCCCACCGGGGAGCTGTTTTTT. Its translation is CASSQDPTGELFF.

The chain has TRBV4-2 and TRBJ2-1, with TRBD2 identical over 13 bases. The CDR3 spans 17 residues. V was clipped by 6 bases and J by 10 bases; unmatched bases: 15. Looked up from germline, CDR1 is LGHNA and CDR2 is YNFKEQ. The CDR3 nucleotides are TGTGCCAGCAGGACCGAGTTACTAGCGGGAGGGGGTGGAGAGCAGTTCTTC. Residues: CASRTELLAGGGGEQFF.

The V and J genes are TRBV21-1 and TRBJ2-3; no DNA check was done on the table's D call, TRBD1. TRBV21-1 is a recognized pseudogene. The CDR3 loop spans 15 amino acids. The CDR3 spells CASTEGQGSSDTQYF. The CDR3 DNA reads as TGTGCCAGCACTGAAGGACAGGGGAGTTCAGATACGCAGTATTTT.

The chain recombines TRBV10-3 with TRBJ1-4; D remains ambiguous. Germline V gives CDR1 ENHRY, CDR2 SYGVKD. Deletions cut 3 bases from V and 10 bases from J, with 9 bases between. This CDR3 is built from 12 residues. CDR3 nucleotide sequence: TGTGCCATCAGTGATTCTCCGGGAAAACTGTTTTTT. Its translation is CAISDSPGKLFF.

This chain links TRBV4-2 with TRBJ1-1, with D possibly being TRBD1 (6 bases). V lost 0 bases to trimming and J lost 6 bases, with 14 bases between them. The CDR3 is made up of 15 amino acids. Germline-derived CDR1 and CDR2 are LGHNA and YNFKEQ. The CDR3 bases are TGTGCCAGCAGCCAAGATGGTTTGGGGGCCCCTGAAGCTTTCTTT. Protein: CASSQDGLGAPEAFF.

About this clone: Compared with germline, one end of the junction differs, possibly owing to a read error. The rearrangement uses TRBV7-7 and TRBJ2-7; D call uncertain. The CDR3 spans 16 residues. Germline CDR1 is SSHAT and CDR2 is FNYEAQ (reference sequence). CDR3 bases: TGTGCTAGCAGCTTAGGAGACCCCGCGTCCTCCTACGAGCAGTACTTC. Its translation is CASSLGDPASSYEQYF.

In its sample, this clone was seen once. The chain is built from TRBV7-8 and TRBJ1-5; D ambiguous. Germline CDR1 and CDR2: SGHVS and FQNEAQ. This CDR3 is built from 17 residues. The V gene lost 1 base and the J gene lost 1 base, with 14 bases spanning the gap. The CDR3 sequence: CASSLVGERASNQPQHF. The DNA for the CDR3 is TGTGCCAGCAGCTTAGTTGGGGAGCGCGCCAGCAATCAGCCCCAGCATTTT.